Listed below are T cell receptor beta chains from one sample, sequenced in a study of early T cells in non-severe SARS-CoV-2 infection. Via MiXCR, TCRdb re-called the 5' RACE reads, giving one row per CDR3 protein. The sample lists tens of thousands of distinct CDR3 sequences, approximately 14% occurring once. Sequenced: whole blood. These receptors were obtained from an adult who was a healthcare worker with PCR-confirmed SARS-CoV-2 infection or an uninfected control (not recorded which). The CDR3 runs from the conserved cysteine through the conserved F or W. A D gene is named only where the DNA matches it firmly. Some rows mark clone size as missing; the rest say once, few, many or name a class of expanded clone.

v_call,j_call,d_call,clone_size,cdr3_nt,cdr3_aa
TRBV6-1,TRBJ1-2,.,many,TGTGCCAGCAGTGAAGCTCTCGATGGCTACACCTTC,CASSEALDGYTF
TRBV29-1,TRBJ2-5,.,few,TGCAGCGCCCGTCGGGGGGCGGAGGAGACCCAGTACTTC,CSARRGAEETQYF
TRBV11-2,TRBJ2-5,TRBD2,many,TGTGCCAGCAGCTTAGGTCTCGGTAGCGGGGGGGGAGTGACCCAGTACTTC,CASSLGLGSGGGVTQYF
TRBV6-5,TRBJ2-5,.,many,TGTGCCAGCAGTTACTCGTCGGGATCCCAAGAGACCCAGTACTTC,CASSYSSGSQETQYF
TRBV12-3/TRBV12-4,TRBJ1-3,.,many,TGTGCCAGCAGTTCCGTCAACTCTGGAAACACCATATATTTT,CASSSVNSGNTIYF
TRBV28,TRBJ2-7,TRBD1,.,TGTGCCAGCAGTTTATCTGGACAGGGTTACCACGAGCAGTACTTC,CASSLSGQGYHEQYF
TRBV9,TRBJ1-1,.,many,TGTGCCAGCAGCGCTTCAGGGGTTACTGAAGCTTTCTTT,CASSASGVTEAFF
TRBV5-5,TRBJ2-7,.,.,TGTGCCAGCAGCTTCGAGGGTATGAGCTCCTACGAGCAGTACTTC,CASSFEGMSSYEQYF
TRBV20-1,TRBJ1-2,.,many,TGCAGTGCTAGCCCCTCGGACGCCGTCTATGGCTACACCTTC,CSASPSDAVYGYTF
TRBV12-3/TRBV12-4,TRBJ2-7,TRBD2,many,TGTGCCAGCAGTTTATGGAGCGGGGGCCCCTACGAGCAGTACTTC,CASSLWSGGPYEQYF
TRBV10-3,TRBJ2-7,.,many,TGTACCATCAGTGAGTCCGGACGGGGGACTGGTGAGCAGTACTTC,CTISESGRGTGEQYF
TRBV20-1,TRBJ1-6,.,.,TGCAGTGCTAGAGATGTGGCACGTAATTCACCCCTCCACTTT,CSARDVARNSPLHF
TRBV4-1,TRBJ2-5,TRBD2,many,TGCGCCAGCAGCCAATCTAGCGGAAGTCGATGGGAGACCCAGTACTTC,CASSQSSGSRWETQYF
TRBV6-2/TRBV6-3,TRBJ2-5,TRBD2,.,TGTGCCAGCAGCCCAACCAAGGCGGGGGGGCCCGGAGAGACCCAGTACTTC,CASSPTKAGGPGETQYF
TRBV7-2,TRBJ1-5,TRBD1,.,TGTGCCAGCAGCCGGACAGGGGATCTCAATCAGCCCCAGCATTTT,CASSRTGDLNQPQHF
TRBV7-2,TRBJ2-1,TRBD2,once,TGTGCCAGCAGCCGAGCCTCTAGCGGGGGCGGGAACAATGAGCAGTTCTTC,CASSRASSGGGNNEQFF
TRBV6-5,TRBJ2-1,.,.,TGTGCCAGCATGGGGGCTGACAGGGGAGGGAATGAGCAGTTCTTC,CASMGADRGGNEQFF
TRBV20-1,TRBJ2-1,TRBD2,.,TGCAGTGCAGCTAGCGGGGGGGCCATCACTGAGCAGTTCTTC,CSAASGGAITEQFF
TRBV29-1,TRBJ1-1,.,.,TGCAGCGTTTACAGGTTGATGAACACTGTAGCTTTCTTT,CSVYRLMNTVAFF
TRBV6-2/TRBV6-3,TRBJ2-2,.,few,TGTGCCAGCTTGGCGGCAGTAGTCGGGGAGCTGTTTTTT,CASLAAVVGELFF